The 27 T cell receptor beta chains below were found in one sample sequenced in a study of CD4 T cells in relation to SARS-CoV-2 and coronaviruses. The repertoire was sequenced with immunoSEQ multiplex PCR; TCRdb's copy has only in-frame clones and lacks some. The sample lists tens of thousands of clones, roughly 90% occurring once. Unexposed donor CD4+ T cells date from about 2011-2019, before the COVID-19 pandemic. The sample comprised memory CD4+ T cells from PBMCs. The receptors come from a human donor in good health.

The chain combines TRBV9 with TRBJ1-3, with D uncertain. This CDR3 region has 13 residues. Germline-derived CDR1 and CDR2 are SGDLS and YYNGEE. Trimming stripped 0 bases from V and 7 bases from J, with 8 bases between. CDR3 bases: TGTGCCAGCAGCGTAGGTGAAGGCAACACCATATATTTT. Residues: CASSVGEGNTIYF.

The gene calls are TRBV25-1 and TRBJ2-1, with TRBD2 matching 11 bases. Trimming cost V 9 bases and J 1 base; bases outside gene matches: 2. CDR1 is MGHDK, CDR2 SYGVNS, per germline. The CDR3 covers 14 residues. The CDR3 region is CASGLAGSYNEQFF. Written as DNA, the CDR3 is TGTGCCAGTGGACTAGCGGGTTCCTACAATGAGCAGTTCTTC.

This chain connects TRBV10-2 to TRBJ1-3, with 7 bases that match TRBD1. V lost 3 bases to trimming and J lost 5 bases; unmatched junction nucleotides: 13. This CDR3 is 17 amino acids long. CDR1 is WSHSY and CDR2 is SAAADI in the germline V gene. The CDR3 reads CASSDGTGAAWRNTIYF. The CDR3 region has the DNA TGCGCCAGCAGTGATGGCACAGGGGCCGCCTGGAGAAACACCATATATTTT.

The chain combines TRBV19 with TRBJ1-2, with a tentative D call TRBD1 (5 bases). The CDR3 totals 14 residues. The V and J ends lost 2 bases and 4 bases respectively, with 11 bases between them. The germline V gene encodes CDR1 LNHDA and CDR2 SQIVND (reference sequence). The CDR3 DNA is TGTGCCAGTAGTATACCAGGGTCTTTCTATGGCTACACCTTC. Residues: CASSIPGSFYGYTF. The complete variable domain, with remaining parts taken from reference TRBV19 and TRBJ1-2, reads DGGITQSPKYLFRKEGQNVTLSCEQNLNHDAMYWYRQDPGQGLRLIYYSQIVNDFQKGDIAEGYSVSREKKESFPLTVTSAQKNPTAFYLCASSIPGSFYGYTFGSGTRLTVV.

This clone turned up a few times. This chain connects TRBV30 to TRBJ1-6, with D unclear. Between the trimmed V and J ends, which lost 1 base and 0 bases, there was a span of 13 bases. Germline V gene sequence: CDR1 GTSNPN, CDR2 SVGIG (reference sequence). This CDR3 comprises 17 residues. The CDR3 loop reads CAWSGAAISSYNSPLHF. Written as DNA, the CDR3 is TGTGCCTGGAGTGGGGCGGCAATAAGCTCCTATAATTCACCCCTCCACTTT.

Here the CDR3 DNA reads TGCGCCAGCAGCCCGGGACAGCCCAATGAGCAGTTCTTC. It encodes CASSPGQPNEQFF. The chain recombines TRBV5-1 with TRBJ2-1; 7 bases match TRBD1. Per the germline V gene, CDR1 is SGHRS and CDR2 is YFSETQ. The ends lost 4 bases at V and 6 bases at J; junction bases unmatched: 4. The CDR3 sequence is 13 residues long.

The chain couples TRBV5-1 to TRBJ1-1, with D unclear. The CDR3 consists of 13 residues. V lost 5 bases and J 8 bases, leaving 16 bases between the germline ends. Germline V gene lookup returns CDR1 SGHRS and CDR2 YFSETQ. CDR3 DNA: TGCGCCAGCAGGAGGCCCGAGATACAGGAAGCTTTCTTT. Its protein is CASRRPEIQEAFF. Complete variable domain (other parts from reference TRBV5-1 and TRBJ1-1): KAGVTQTPRYLIKTRGQQVTLSCSPISGHRSVSWYQQTPGQGLQFLFEYFSETQRNKGNFPGRFSGRQFSNSRSEMNVSTLELGDSALYLCASRRPEIQEAFFGQGTRLTVV.

This clone has a single count. The chain employs TRBV6-5 and TRBJ1-3; D is undetermined. The V gene's germline CDR1 is MNHEY and CDR2 SVGAGI. The CDR3 extends over 11 amino acids. V lost 7 bases and J 4 bases, leaving 5 bases between the germline ends. CDR3 in amino acids: CASTGGNTIYF. CDR3 coding DNA: TGTGCCAGCACCGGGGGAAACACCATATATTTT.

This sequence joins TRBV11-2 and TRBJ2-7, with TRBD2 identical over 9 bases. The V gene's germline CDR1 is SGHAT and CDR2 FQNNGV. V shed 1 base and J 4 bases; nucleotides not matched to a gene: 8. The CDR3 is 16 residues long. The CDR3 DNA reads as TGTGCCAGCAGCTTAGCCCCTCTTAGCGGGGGATACGAGCAGTACTTC. Amino acids: CASSLAPLSGGYEQYF.

The V gene is TRBV30, the J gene TRBJ1-2; the match to TRBD1 covers 9 bases. Germline V gene data show CDR1 as GTSNPN and CDR2 as SVGIG (reference sequence). Trimming cost V 8 bases and J 5 bases; bases outside gene matches: 6. The CDR3 spans 12 residues. In DNA form, the CDR3 reads TGTGCCACACGGACAGGGGTGTATGGCTACACCTTC. This codes for CATRTGVYGYTF. The complete variable domain, with remaining parts taken from reference TRBV30 and TRBJ1-2, reads SQTIHQWPATLVQPVGSPLSLECTVEGTSNPNLYWYRQAAGRGLQLLFYSVGIGQISSEVPQNLSASRPQDRQFILSSKKLLLSDSGFYLCATRTGVYGYTFGSGTRLTVV.

The genes are TRBV18 and TRBJ2-5, with D tentatively TRBD1 (7 bases). Trimming shortened V by 3 bases and J by 5 bases, and 16 bases separated the two germline ends. The length of the CDR3 is 15 residues. Germline CDR1 KGHSH, CDR2 LQKENI. The CDR3 nucleotides are TGTGCCAGCTCACCTGGCCAGGGGGGAATGGAGACCCAGTACTTC. It encodes CASSPGQGGMETQYF.

J is TRBJ2-7 and V is TRBV7-8, with D perhaps TRBD1 (5 bases). Trimming removed 3 bases from V and 0 bases from J, with 18 bases in between. The CDR3 length is 17 residues. Looked up from germline, CDR1 is SGHVS and CDR2 is FQNEAQ. CDR3 loop: CASSFPTDSQSSYEQYF. CDR3 coding DNA: TGTGCCAGCAGCTTTCCGACAGATAGCCAGAGCTCCTACGAGCAGTACTTC.

The chain is built from TRBV3-1 (or the pseudogene TRBV3-2) and TRBJ2-3; D unclear. The V gene lost 10 bases and the J gene lost 0 bases, with 11 bases spanning the gap. The CDR3 is 13 residues long. Germline-derived CDR1 and CDR2 are LGHDT and YNNKEL (reference sequence). CDR3 coding DNA: TGTGCCACTCAAGAGTGGAGCACAGATACGCAGTATTTT. Amino acid sequence: CATQEWSTDTQYF.

J is TRBJ2-5 and V is TRBV6-1; 8 bases are a match to TRBD2. The V segment lost 4 bases and the J segment 3 bases; nucleotides outside the gene matches: 10. Germline lookup yields CDR1 MNHNS and CDR2 SASEGT. The CDR3 is 16 residues long. The CDR3 bases are TGTGCCAGCAGTGTTTCGGTAGGACTAGCAAAAGAGACCCAGTACTTC. Its protein is CASSVSVGLAKETQYF.

The rearrangement joins TRBV4-1 to TRBJ2-7; the D is unclear. The CDR3 is 13 amino acids. Germline V lookup: CDR1 MGHRA, CDR2 YSYEKL. V was clipped by 4 bases and J by 5 bases, with 12 bases between them. CDR3 DNA: TGCGCCAGCAGCCGCCCCCAGTCCGACGAGCAGTACTTC. This gives the protein CASSRPQSDEQYF.

In this sample, this clone turned up a few times. This chain joins TRBV19 and TRBJ2-2, with D possibly TRBD1 on 5 matching bases. The germline V gene encodes CDR1 LNHDA and CDR2 SQIVND (reference sequence). Between the trimmed V and J ends, which lost 4 bases and 1 base, there was a span of 10 bases. The CDR3 is 15 amino acids. For the CDR3, the DNA is TGTGCCAGTAGTAGGGGCGGAGTGAACACCGGGGAGCTGTTTTTT. Translated: CASSRGGVNTGELFF.

For the CDR3, the DNA is TGTGCCAGCAGCTCAATGGGCGCCACCACAGATACGCAGTATTTT. This encodes CASSSMGATTDTQYF. The genes are TRBV11-2 and TRBJ2-3; D is undetermined. The CDR3 length is 15 residues. Between the trimmed V and J ends, which lost 4 bases and 2 bases, there was a span of 13 bases. Germline V gene data show CDR1 as SGHAT and CDR2 as FQNNGV. Full variable domain (remainder filled in from reference TRBV11-2 and TRBJ2-3): EAGVAQSPRYKIIEKRQSVAFWCNPISGHATLYWYQQILGQGPKLLIQFQNNGVVDDSQLPKDRFSAERLKGVDSTLKIQPAKLEDSAVYLCASSSMGATTDTQYFGPGTRLTVL.

The chain recombines TRBV5-1 with TRBJ2-1; 10 bases align to TRBD1. V gave up 4 bases and J gave up 6 bases; unmatched junction bases: 7. The CDR3 runs to 15 residues. Per the germline V gene, CDR1 is SGHRS and CDR2 is YFSETQ. The CDR3 DNA reads as TGCGCCAGCAGCGGTGGCGGGACAGGGGTCAATGAGCAGTTCTTC. It yields the protein CASSGGGTGVNEQFF.

The chain links TRBV5-4 to TRBJ2-3, with D possibly TRBD2 on 6 matching bases. Germline loops: CDR1 SGHNT, CDR2 YYREEE (reference sequence). This CDR3 region has 16 residues. Trimming shortened V by 6 bases and J by 2 bases, and 19 bases separated the two germline ends. The CDR3 is CASTPSAGLSTDTQYF. In DNA form, the CDR3 reads TGTGCCAGCACCCCTTCGGCGGGACTTTCCACAGATACGCAGTATTTT.

DNA for the CDR3: TGTGCCAGTAGTATTAGCGGGCGGACCTCTGGGGCCAACGTCCTGACTTTC. This codes for CASSISGRTSGANVLTF. The genes are TRBV19 and TRBJ2-6; TRBD2 matches at 7 bases. The V segment lost 3 bases and the J segment 0 bases; nucleotides outside the gene matches: 5. The CDR3 runs to 17 residues. Germline V lookup: CDR1 LNHDA, CDR2 SQIVND (reference sequence).

The J gene is TRBJ1-5, the V gene TRBV2, with a tentative D call TRBD1 (5 bases). The CDR3 covers 16 residues. The germline V and J ends were trimmed by 6 bases and 9 bases, with 24 bases remaining between them. Germline V gene data show CDR1 as SNHLY and CDR2 as FYNNEI. For the CDR3, the DNA is TGTGCCAGCAGCCTCTCGGGGGGAGGGACCGCGGGGCCCCAGCATTTT. It specifies CASSLSGGGTAGPQHF.

The genes are TRBV28 and TRBJ1-1; D not certain. The CDR3 consists of 12 residues. CDR1 is MDHEN and CDR2 is SYDVKM in the germline V gene. Trimming pared 3 bases from V and 2 bases from J, leaving 4 bases between. In DNA form, the CDR3 reads TGTGCCAGCAGTTTGAGAAACACTGAAGCTTTCTTT. Amino acids: CASSLRNTEAFF.

V gene TRBV11-2 combines with J gene TRBJ2-7, with D unresolved. In germline, CDR1 is SGHAT, CDR2 FQNNGV. V was shortened by 5 bases and J by 6 bases, with 11 bases between the two germline ends. This CDR3 contains 12 residues. The CDR3 region has the DNA TGTGCCAGCAGCCCCCCGGGTAGCGAGCAGTACTTC. Amino acids: CASSPPGSEQYF.

The chain carries TRBV4-2 and TRBJ2-3, with TRBD2 matching over 11 bases. The CDR3 length is 21 residues. V shed 4 bases and J 6 bases; nucleotides not matched to a gene: 24. Per germline, CDR1 LGHNA and CDR2 YNFKEQ. The CDR3: CASSRLPGLAASERVADTQYF. Here the CDR3 DNA reads TGTGCCAGCAGCCGGTTGCCGGGACTAGCGGCCTCGGAAAGGGTTGCTGATACGCAGTATTTT.

V and J are TRBV5-1 and TRBJ2-5; 8 bases are a match to TRBD1. Trimming at V came to 5 bases and at J to 5 bases, leaving 14 bases not matched to a gene. This CDR3 has 16 residues. Germline loops: CDR1 SGHRS, CDR2 YFSETQ. CDR3 nucleotide sequence: TGCGCCAGCAGACAAAGGGGACAGGAGCGGCGGGAGACCCAGTACTTC. Protein: CASRQRGQERRETQYF.

The CDR3 loop is CSAPDRREQYF. DNA of the CDR3: TGCAGTGCCCCGGACAGGCGGGAGCAGTACTTC. The genes are TRBV20-1 and TRBJ2-7; 7 positions match TRBD1. V gave up 6 bases and J gave up 7 bases; unmatched junction bases: 6. Germline loops: CDR1 DFQATT, CDR2 SNEGSKA (reference sequence). The CDR3 is 11 residues long.

The V and J genes are TRBV5-1 and TRBJ2-1; D may match TRBD1 or TRBD2 (5 bases each). CDR3 length: 14 residues. V shed 0 bases and J shed 6 bases, with 10 bases lying between them. CDR1 SGHRS and CDR2 YFSETQ come from the germline V gene. The CDR3 coding sequence is TGCGCCAGCAGCTTGGACCCAGGGAGCAATGAGCAGTTCTTC. It specifies CASSLDPGSNEQFF.